This T cell receptor beta chain was captured in a study of shared clonotypes between healthy human individuals. About the research overall: CD4 naive and CD4 memory each took three plates per donor, while CD8 naive took two and CD8 memory one.

Notes on the study in general: An anticipated effect of sequencing depth on clonotype sharing among donors was recognized. Non-shared clonotypes had lower generation probabilities than those shared by all four donors. Sorted-subset samples were not fully sequenced, rarefaction indicated.

The repertoire was sequenced with immunoSEQ multiplex PCR; TCRdb's copy has only in-frame clones and lacks some. The sample lists about a million clones, roughly 80% occurring once. About this clone: Its target is unknown.

The sequence came from a man younger than 30 in good health. Input material: memory CD4+ T cells sorted from blood. Sample subset: CD45RA-negative fraction.

The CDR3 bases are TGCGCCAGCAGGGGACTAGCCACAGATACGCAGTATTTT. Amino acids: CASRGLATDTQYF. This rearrangement joins TRBV10-2 to TRBJ2-3; 9 bases are a match to TRBD2. Looked up from germline, CDR1 is WSHSY and CDR2 is SAAADI. There are 13 residues in the CDR3. The V and J ends lost 6 bases and 2 bases, in that order; junction bases with no gene match: 0.